Sequencing of this T cell receptor (beta chain) was carried out in a study of regulatory T cells in long-lasting Graves disease. About the study: Persistent cases took antithyroid drugs over 5 years and stayed TSH receptor antibody positive.

Study observations and caveats: The study found lower TCR diversity in persistent Graves' patients than in newly diagnosed ones.

Researchers made TCR beta libraries by using iRepertoire HTBI primers and running Arm-PCR on CDR3 regions. MiXCR, applied by TCRdb to the multiplex PCR reads, yields one record per CDR3 protein. The repertoire has 700,000 or so distinct CDR3 sequences, about 30% of them found once; the top ten carry around 40%. Notes on this clonotype: Its target is not known.

Described time point: persistent/refractory GD, antithyroid drugs over 5 years with positive TRAb. PBMC-extracted RNA yielded the TCR library. The peripheral blood volume drawn was 8.5 to 9 milliliters, and it was collected into EDTA tubes. This CDR3 is 15 amino acids long. Germline V gene lookup returns CDR1 SEHNR and CDR2 FQNEAQ (reference sequence). V lost 5 bases and J 5 bases, leaving 18 bases between the germline ends. The source is a female donor with Graves disease. This chain joins TRBV7-9 and TRBJ1-1; D ambiguous. Sequencing used peripheral blood mononuclear cells (PBMCs), obtained when the disease was refractory, from a patient treated with antithyroid drugs. CDR3 in DNA: TGTGCCAGCAGCCCTACTAGGTCGGGTCTTACTGAAGCTTTCTTT. Translation: CASSPTRSGLTEAFF.